A selection of T cell receptor beta chains follows, all from one sample in a study of T cell changes during pregnancy in multiple sclerosis. Profiling relied on immunoSEQ multiplex PCR, and the TCRdb table lists in-frame clones only, not all of them. The data contain tens of thousands of clones, 85% to 90% of them singletons. Sequencing used peripheral blood, obtained in the first trimester of pregnancy. The origin of the receptors is a female donor in good health, enrolled as a control in a pregnancy study. Both conserved end residues are part of each CDR3.

v_call: TRBV11-2; j_call: NA; cdr3_aa: CASSLGQTVYEQYF
v_call: TRBV18; j_call: TRBJ1-4; cdr3_aa: CASSRDRGNNEKLFF
v_call: TRBV7-2; j_call: TRBJ2-3; cdr3_aa: CASSRNGDTQYF
v_call: TRBV19; j_call: TRBJ1-4; cdr3_aa: CASTLEGASEKLFF
v_call: TRBV7-9; j_call: TRBJ2-1; cdr3_aa: CASSPKWTGFLDEQFF
v_call: TRBV19; j_call: TRBJ2-3; cdr3_aa: CASSIGGALTDTQYF
v_call: TRBV7-2; j_call: TRBJ2-1; cdr3_aa: CASSSDRGSYNEQFF
v_call: TRBV4-1; j_call: TRBJ2-2; cdr3_aa: CASSQAGSTGELFF
v_call: TRBV11-3; j_call: TRBJ2-3; cdr3_aa: CASSRNGQGTDTQYF
v_call: TRBV30; j_call: TRBJ2-1; cdr3_aa: CAWRIREIFNNEQFF
v_call: TRBV14; j_call: TRBJ1-1; cdr3_aa: CASSPSRRRENTEAFF
v_call: TRBV19; j_call: TRBJ1-5; cdr3_aa: CASSIGTGGADQPQHF
v_call: TRBV7-3; j_call: TRBJ1-5; cdr3_aa: CASSRTVNQPQHF
v_call: TRBV30; j_call: TRBJ1-2; cdr3_aa: CAWTKQGIYGYTF
v_call: TRBV5-4; j_call: TRBJ1-6; cdr3_aa: CASSRDRTSSYNSPLHF
v_call: TRBV29-1; j_call: TRBJ1-2; cdr3_aa: CSVENPGTGCGYTF
v_call: TRBV7-8; j_call: TRBJ2-7; cdr3_aa: CASSPYAGATYEQYF
v_call: TRBV27; j_call: TRBJ1-1; cdr3_aa: CASSTRDRDTEAFF
v_call: TRBV25-1; j_call: TRBJ1-4; cdr3_aa: CASSSRRFNEKLFF
v_call: TRBV7-9; j_call: TRBJ2-5; cdr3_aa: CASSFGGQETQYF
v_call: TRBV30; j_call: TRBJ2-3; cdr3_aa: CAWSRPSTDTQYF
v_call: TRBV6-6; j_call: TRBJ2-5; cdr3_aa: CASSYKAGGSQETQYF
v_call: TRBV6-1; j_call: TRBJ1-2; cdr3_aa: CASSEDRDSYGYTF
v_call: TRBV9; j_call: TRBJ1-6; cdr3_aa: CASSVAVYNSPLHF
v_call: TRBV19; j_call: TRBJ1-1; cdr3_aa: CASSIGPVMAGIRTEAFF
v_call: TRBV7-3; j_call: TRBJ2-2; cdr3_aa: CASSLSGGRTGELFF
v_call: TRBV7-2; j_call: TRBJ2-7; cdr3_aa: CASSSSDRERTSSYEQYF
v_call: TRBV2; j_call: TRBJ2-2; cdr3_aa: CASSGTRQDTGELFF
v_call: TRBV7-2; j_call: TRBJ1-1; cdr3_aa: CASSSFSRGTEAFF
v_call: TRBV4-1; j_call: TRBJ2-6; cdr3_aa: CASSHFTDSLLNVLTF
v_call: TRBV30; j_call: TRBJ1-5; cdr3_aa: CAWSPLGGGQPQHF
v_call: TRBV5-6; j_call: TRBJ2-7; cdr3_aa: CASSRTSGIWWEQYF
v_call: TRBV29-1; j_call: TRBJ2-1; cdr3_aa: CSGNRENSYNEQFF
v_call: TRBV14; j_call: TRBJ2-7; cdr3_aa: CASSQDSREQYF
v_call: TRBV7-9; j_call: TRBJ1-2; cdr3_aa: CASSFLFDGQDRGRWGYTF
v_call: TRBV19; j_call: TRBJ2-2; cdr3_aa: CASSLGQINTGELFF
v_call: TRBV10-3; j_call: TRBJ1-1; cdr3_aa: CAIRTKFYTEAFF
v_call: TRBV4-3; j_call: TRBJ2-3; cdr3_aa: CASSQDDYTDTQYF
v_call: TRBV2; j_call: TRBJ1-2; cdr3_aa: CATLAGTGNNYGYTF
v_call: TRBV5-6; j_call: TRBJ2-6; cdr3_aa: CASSLGSGVGANVLTF
v_call: TRBV9; j_call: TRBJ2-7; cdr3_aa: CASSAPGHYEQYF
v_call: TRBV9; j_call: TRBJ2-3; cdr3_aa: CASSVGEGGAVDTQYF
v_call: TRBV19; j_call: TRBJ1-1; cdr3_aa: CASSIQGADTEAFF
v_call: TRBV9; j_call: TRBJ2-2; cdr3_aa: CASSPGTGINTGELFF
v_call: TRBV19; j_call: TRBJ1-1; cdr3_aa: CASSMNLGGEAFF
v_call: TRBV5-4; j_call: TRBJ1-3; cdr3_aa: CASSFTGAAGNTIYF
v_call: TRBV5-1; j_call: TRBJ1-4; cdr3_aa: CASSQDRANEKLFF
v_call: TRBV4-2; j_call: TRBJ2-6; cdr3_aa: CASSQDGAGRSGANVLTF
v_call: TRBV11-1; j_call: TRBJ2-2; cdr3_aa: CASSSGREVAELFF
v_call: TRBV27; j_call: TRBJ1-4; cdr3_aa: CASSPTGTGGYEKLFF
v_call: TRBV11-3; j_call: TRBJ1-1; cdr3_aa: CASSLEGAGGPGDTEAFF
v_call: TRBV4-2; j_call: TRBJ2-6; cdr3_aa: CASSHGNEGNSGANVLTF
v_call: TRBV25-1; j_call: TRBJ2-7; cdr3_aa: CASSQTDSYEQYF
v_call: TRBV11-3; j_call: TRBJ2-1; cdr3_aa: CASSLGQGALNEQFF